Sequencing of this T cell receptor (beta chain) was carried out in a study of cytomegalovirus exposure and HLA in healthy donors. Study results and limitations: The study listed 150 to 200 cytomegalovirus-associated TCR beta chains. Reports state that TCR beta sequences accurately predicted most subjects' HLA-A and HLA-B alleles. As confirmed in vitro, a few CMV-associated chains were specific for CMV antigens.

A multiplex PCR was run with 60 Vbeta primers and 13 Jbeta primers. Using immunoSEQ multiplex PCR, the repertoire was profiled, and TCRdb retains in-frame clones only, with some absent. The sample includes over 30,000 clones, over 60% of them seen just once. Those who donated were healthy bone marrow donors. Concerning this clone itself: What it recognizes is unknown.

Germline V gives CDR1 SQVTM, CDR2 ANQGSEA. V gave up 0 bases and J gave up 5 bases; unmatched junction bases: 6. The CDR3 is 14 residues long. The sample comprised PBMCs. This chain links TRBV29-1 with TRBJ2-5; 7 bases match TRBD1. This TCR came from a man aged 40-49 years in good health and CMV-seropositive. In nucleotides, the CDR3 is TGCAGCGTTGAAGACCGACAGGGCGGGGAGACCCAGTACTTC. Encoded protein: CSVEDRQGGETQYF.